The T cell receptor (beta chain) described here comes from a study of shared clonotypes between healthy human individuals. The assay was immunoSEQ multiplex PCR, and TCRdb's table has in-frame clones only and misses some. The repertoire holds 2 million to 2.5 million clones, with 95% as singletons. V gave up 0 bases and J gave up 3 bases; unmatched junction bases: 3. This CDR3 is 15 amino acids long. In germline, CDR1 is SGHNT, CDR2 YYREEE (reference sequence). The sample taken for sequencing was naive CD4+ T cells sorted from blood. The subset: CD45RA+ positively selected. The chain is built from TRBV5-4 and TRBJ2-1; 7 bases agree with TRBD2. The sequence came from a man younger than 35 in good health. This chain's CDR3 is CASSLDGLDYNEQFF. CDR3 DNA sequence: TGTGCCAGCAGCTTGGACGGACTAGACTACAATGAGCAGTTCTTC.